This entry describes one T cell receptor (beta chain). J was trimmed by 2 bases and V by 8 bases; bases with no gene match: 15. There are 17 residues in the CDR3. The V gene's germline CDR1 is KGHSH and CDR2 LQKENI. The data belong to a study of T cell responses to AZD1222 COVID-19 vaccine. On the study more broadly: Second doses were pooled across both intervals (about 4 or about 12 weeks).

Clones were sequenced by immunoSEQ multiplex PCR, and TCRdb holds only the in-frame ones, with some missing. In the table there are 110,000 to 150,000 clones, about 92% of which are singletons. This material consisted of peripheral blood, taken on day 0 of AZD1222 vaccination. The V and J genes are TRBV18 and TRBJ2-1; 7 nucleotides match TRBD1. The receptor was derived from an adult in good health. The CDR3, as DNA: TGTGCCAGCGCACTGGTATCGATAGGGGGCACCTACAATGAGCAGTTCTTC. It translates to CASALVSIGGTYNEQFF.